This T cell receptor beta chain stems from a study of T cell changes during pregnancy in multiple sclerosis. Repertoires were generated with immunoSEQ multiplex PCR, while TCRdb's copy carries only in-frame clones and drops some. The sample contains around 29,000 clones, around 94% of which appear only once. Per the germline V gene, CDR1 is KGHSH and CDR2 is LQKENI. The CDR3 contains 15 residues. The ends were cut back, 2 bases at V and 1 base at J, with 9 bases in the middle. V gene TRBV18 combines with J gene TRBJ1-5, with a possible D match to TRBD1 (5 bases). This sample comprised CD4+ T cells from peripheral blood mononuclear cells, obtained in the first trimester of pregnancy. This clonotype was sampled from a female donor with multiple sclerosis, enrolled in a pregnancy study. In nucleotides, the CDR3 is TGTGCCAGCTCACCAAGTGGGGGGAGCAATCAGCCCCAGCATTTT. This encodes CASSPSGGSNQPQHF.